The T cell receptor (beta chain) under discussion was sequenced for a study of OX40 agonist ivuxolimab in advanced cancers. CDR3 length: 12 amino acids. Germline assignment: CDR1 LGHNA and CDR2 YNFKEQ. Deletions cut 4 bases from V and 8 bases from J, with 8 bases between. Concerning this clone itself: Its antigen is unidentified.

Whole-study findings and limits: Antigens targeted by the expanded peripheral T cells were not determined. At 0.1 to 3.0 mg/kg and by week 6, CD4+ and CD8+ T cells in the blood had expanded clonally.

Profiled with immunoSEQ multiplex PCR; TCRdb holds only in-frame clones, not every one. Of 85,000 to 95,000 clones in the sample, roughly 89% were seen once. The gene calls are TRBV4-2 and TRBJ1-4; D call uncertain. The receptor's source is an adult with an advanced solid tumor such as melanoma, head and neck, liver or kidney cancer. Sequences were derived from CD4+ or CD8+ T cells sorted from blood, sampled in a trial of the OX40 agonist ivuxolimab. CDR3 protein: CASSLGWEKLFF. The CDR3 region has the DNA TGTGCCAGCAGCCTAGGATGGGAAAAACTGTTTTTT.